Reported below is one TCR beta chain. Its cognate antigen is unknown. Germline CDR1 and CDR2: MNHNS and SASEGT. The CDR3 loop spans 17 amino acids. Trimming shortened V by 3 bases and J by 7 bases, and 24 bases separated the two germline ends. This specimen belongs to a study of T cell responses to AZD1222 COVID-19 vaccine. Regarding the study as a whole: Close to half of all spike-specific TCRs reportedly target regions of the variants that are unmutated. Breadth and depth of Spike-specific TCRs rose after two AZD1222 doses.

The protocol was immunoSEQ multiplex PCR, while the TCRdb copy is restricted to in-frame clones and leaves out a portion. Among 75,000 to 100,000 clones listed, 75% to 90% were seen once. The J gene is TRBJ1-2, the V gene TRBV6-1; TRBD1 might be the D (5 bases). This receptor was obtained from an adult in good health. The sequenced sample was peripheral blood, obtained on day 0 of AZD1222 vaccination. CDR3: CASSDFTGRREESGYTF. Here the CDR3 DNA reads TGTGCCAGCAGTGATTTCACGGGGCGTCGGGAAGAGAGTGGCTACACCTTC.